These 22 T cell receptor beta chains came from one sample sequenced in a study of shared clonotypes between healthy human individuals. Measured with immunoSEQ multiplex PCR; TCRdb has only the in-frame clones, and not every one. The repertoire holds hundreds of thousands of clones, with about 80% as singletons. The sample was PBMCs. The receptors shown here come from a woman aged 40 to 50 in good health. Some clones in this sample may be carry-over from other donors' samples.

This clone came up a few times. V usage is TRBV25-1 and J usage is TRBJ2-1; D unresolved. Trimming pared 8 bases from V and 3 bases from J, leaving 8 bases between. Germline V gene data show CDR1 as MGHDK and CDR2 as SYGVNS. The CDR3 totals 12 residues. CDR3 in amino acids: CASVGFYNEQFF. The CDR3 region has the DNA TGTGCCAGCGTTGGTTTCTACAATGAGCAGTTCTTC.

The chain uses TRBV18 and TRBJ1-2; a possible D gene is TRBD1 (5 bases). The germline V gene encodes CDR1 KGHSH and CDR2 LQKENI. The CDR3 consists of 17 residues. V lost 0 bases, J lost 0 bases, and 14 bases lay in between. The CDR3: CASSPPPSSGANYGYTF. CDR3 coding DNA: TGTGCCAGCTCACCACCCCCTTCCTCGGGGGCTAACTATGGCTACACCTTC.

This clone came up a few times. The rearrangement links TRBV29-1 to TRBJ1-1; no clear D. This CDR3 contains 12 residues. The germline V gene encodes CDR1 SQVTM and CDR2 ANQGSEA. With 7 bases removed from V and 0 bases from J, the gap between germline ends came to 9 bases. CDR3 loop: CSGGRMNTEAFF. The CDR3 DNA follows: TGCAGCGGCGGACGGATGAACACTGAAGCTTTCTTT. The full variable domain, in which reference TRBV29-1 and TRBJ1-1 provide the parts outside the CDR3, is SAVISQKPSRDICQRGTSLTIQCQVDSQVTMMFWYRQQPGQSLTLIATANQGSEATYESGFVIDKFPISRPNLTFSTLTVSNMSPEDSSIYLCSGGRMNTEAFFGQGTRLTVV.

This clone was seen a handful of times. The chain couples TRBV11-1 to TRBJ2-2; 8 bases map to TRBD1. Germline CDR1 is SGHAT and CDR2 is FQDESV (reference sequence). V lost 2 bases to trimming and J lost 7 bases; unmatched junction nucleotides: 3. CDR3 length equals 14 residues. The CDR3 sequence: CASSLQGAGGELFF. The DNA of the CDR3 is TGTGCCAGCAGCTTACAGGGGGCCGGCGGGGAGCTGTTTTTT.

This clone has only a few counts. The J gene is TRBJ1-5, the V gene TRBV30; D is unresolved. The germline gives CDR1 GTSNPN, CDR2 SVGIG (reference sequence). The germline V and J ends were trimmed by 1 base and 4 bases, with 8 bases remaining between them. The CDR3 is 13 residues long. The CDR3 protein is CAWSALNNQPQHF. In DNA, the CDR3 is TGTGCCTGGAGTGCGCTGAATAATCAGCCCCAGCATTTT.

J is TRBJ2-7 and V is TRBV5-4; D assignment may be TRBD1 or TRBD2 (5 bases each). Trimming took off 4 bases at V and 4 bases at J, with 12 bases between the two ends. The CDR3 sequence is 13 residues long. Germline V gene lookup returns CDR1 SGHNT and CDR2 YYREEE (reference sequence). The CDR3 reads CASSPGPAYEQYF. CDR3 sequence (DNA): TGTGCCAGCAGCCCGGGACCAGCTTACGAGCAGTACTTC. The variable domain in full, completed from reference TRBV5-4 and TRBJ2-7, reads ETGVTQSPTHLIKTRGQQVTLRCSSQSGHNTVSWYQQALGQGPQFIFQYYREEENGRGNFPPRFSGLQFPNYSSELNVNALELDDSALYLCASSPGPAYEQYFGPGTRLTVT.

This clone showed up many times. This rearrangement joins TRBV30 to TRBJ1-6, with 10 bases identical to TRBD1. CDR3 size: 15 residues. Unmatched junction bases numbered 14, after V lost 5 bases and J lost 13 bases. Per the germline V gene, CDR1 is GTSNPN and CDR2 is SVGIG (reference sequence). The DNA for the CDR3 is TGTGCCTGGGGGCGGTTCGTAGGGACAGGGGATCCCCTCCACTTT. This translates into CAWGRFVGTGDPLHF.

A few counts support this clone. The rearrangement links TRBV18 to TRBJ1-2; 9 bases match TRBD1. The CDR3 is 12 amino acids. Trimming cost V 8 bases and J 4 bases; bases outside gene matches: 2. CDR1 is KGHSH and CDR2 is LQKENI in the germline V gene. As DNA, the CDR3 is TGTGCCAGCGCACAGGGGGCCTATGGCTACACCTTC. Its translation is CASAQGAYGYTF. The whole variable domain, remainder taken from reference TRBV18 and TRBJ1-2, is NAGVMQNPRHLVRRRGQEARLRCSPMKGHSHVYWYRQLPEEGLKFMVYLQKENIIDESGMPKERFSAEFPKEGPSILRIQQVVRGDSAAYFCASAQGAYGYTFGSGTRLTVV.

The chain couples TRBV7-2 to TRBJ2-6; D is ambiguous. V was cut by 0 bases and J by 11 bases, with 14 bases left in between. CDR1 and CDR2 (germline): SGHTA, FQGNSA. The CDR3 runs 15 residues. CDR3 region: CASSLAVSGADVLTF. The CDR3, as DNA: TGTGCCAGCAGCTTAGCGGTCAGTGGAGCAGACGTCCTGACTTTC.

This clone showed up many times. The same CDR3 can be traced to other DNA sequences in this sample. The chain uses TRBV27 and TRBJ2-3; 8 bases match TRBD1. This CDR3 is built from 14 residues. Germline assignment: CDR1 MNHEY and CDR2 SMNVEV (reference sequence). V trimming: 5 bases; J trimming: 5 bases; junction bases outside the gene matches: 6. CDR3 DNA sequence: TGTGCCAGCAGTCTGACAGGGGCATTAGATACGCAGTATTTT. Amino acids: CASSLTGALDTQYF.

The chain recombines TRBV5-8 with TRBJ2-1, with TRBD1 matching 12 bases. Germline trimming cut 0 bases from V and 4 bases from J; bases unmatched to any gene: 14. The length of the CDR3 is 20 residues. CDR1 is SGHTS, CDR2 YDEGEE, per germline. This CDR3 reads CASSLVLGTGGDPQYNEQFF. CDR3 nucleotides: TGTGCCAGCAGCTTGGTCCTGGGGACAGGGGGCGACCCTCAATACAATGAGCAGTTCTTC.

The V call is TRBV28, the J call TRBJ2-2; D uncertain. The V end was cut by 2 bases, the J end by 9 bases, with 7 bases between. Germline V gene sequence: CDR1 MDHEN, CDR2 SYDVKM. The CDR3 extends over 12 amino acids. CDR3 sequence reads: CASSLTPRELFF. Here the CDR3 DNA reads TGTGCCAGCAGTTTAACCCCTCGGGAGCTGTTTTTT.

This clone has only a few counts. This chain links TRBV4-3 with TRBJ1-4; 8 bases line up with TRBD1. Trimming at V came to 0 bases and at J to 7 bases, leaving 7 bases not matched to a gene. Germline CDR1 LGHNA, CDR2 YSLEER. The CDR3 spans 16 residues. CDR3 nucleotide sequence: TGCGCCAGCAGCCAAGAACCAGGGACAGGAAGTGAAAAACTGTTTTTT. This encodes CASSQEPGTGSEKLFF.

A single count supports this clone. DNA for the CDR3: TGTGCCTGGAGTGACGGGGGCTATGAGCAGTTCTTC. Translation: CAWSDGGYEQFF. The V call is TRBV30, the J call TRBJ2-1; D may correspond to TRBD1 or TRBD2 (6 bases each). Deletions cut 1 base from V and 8 bases from J, with 9 bases between. The CDR3 spans 12 residues. The germline CDR1 and CDR2 sequences are GTSNPN and SVGIG (reference sequence).

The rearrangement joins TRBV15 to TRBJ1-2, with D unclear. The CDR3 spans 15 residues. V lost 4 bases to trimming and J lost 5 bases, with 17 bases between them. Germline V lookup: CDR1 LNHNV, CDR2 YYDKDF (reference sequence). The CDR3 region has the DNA TGTGCCACCAGCATACCCCAGGCAACCGGATATGGCTACACCTTC. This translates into CATSIPQATGYGYTF. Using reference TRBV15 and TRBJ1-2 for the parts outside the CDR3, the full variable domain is DAMVIQNPRYQVTQFGKPVTLSCSQTLNHNVMYWYQQKSSQAPKLLFHYYDKDFNNEADTPDNFQSRRPNTSFCFLDIRSPGLGDTAMYLCATSIPQATGYGYTFGSGTRLTVV.

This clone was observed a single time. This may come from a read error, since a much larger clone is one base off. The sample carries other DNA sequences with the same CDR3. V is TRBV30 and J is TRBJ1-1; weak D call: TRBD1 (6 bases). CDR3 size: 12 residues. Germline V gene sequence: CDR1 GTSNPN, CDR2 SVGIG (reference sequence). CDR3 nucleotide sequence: TGTGCCTGGTCCTGGGGGGCCGCTGAAGCTTTCTTC. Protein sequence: CAWSWGAAEAFF.

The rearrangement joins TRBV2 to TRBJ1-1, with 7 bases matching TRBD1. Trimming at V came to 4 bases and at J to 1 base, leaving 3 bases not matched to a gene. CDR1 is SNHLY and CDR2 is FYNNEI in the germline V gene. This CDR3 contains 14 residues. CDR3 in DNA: TGTGCCAGCAGTGTGCAGGGGGAGAACACTGAAGCTTTCTTT. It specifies CASSVQGENTEAFF.

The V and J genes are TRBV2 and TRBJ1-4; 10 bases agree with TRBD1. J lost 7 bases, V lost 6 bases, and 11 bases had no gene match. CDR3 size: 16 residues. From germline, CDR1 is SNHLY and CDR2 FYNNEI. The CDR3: CASRPGQGPFSEKLFF. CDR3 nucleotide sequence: TGTGCCAGCAGACCGGGACAGGGGCCGTTTAGTGAAAAACTGTTTTTT.

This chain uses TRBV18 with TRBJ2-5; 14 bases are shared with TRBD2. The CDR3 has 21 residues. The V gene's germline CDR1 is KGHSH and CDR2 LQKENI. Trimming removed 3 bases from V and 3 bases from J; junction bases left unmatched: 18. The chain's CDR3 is CASSPGTSGSVDQLEKETQYF. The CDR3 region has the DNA TGTGCCAGCTCACCCGGGACTAGCGGGAGTGTGGATCAATTGGAGAAAGAGACCCAGTACTTC. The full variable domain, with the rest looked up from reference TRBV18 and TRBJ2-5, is NAGVMQNPRHLVRRRGQEARLRCSPMKGHSHVYWYRQLPEEGLKFMVYLQKENIIDESGMPKERFSAEFPKEGPSILRIQQVVRGDSAAYFCASSPGTSGSVDQLEKETQYFGPGTRLLVL.

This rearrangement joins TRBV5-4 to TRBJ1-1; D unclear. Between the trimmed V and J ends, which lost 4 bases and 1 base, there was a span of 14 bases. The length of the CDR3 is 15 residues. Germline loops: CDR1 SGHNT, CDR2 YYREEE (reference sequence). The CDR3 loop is CASSQQPIRNTEAFF. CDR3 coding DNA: TGTGCCAGCAGCCAACAACCTATTAGGAACACTGAAGCTTTCTTT.

The CDR3 loop is CASSEPTLAGVDDEQFF. The CDR3 DNA reads as TGTGCCAGCAGTGAACCAACTCTAGCGGGAGTCGATGATGAGCAGTTCTTC. The chain carries TRBV2 and TRBJ2-1; the match to TRBD2 covers 10 bases. V was pared by 2 bases and J by 8 bases, with 12 bases of the junction left unmatched. The CDR3 has 17 amino acids. Per germline, CDR1 SNHLY and CDR2 FYNNEI. Supplemented by reference TRBV2 and TRBJ2-1, the full variable domain reads EPEVTQTPSHQVTQMGQEVILRCVPISNHLYFYWYRQILGQKVEFLVSFYNNEISEKSEIFDDQFSVERPDGSNFTLKIRSTKLEDSAMYFCASSEPTLAGVDDEQFFGPGTRLTVL.

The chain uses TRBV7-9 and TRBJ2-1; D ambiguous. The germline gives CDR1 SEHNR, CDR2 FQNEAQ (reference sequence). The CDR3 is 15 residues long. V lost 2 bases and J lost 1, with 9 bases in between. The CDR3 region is CASSLPVASYNEQFF. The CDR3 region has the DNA TGTGCCAGCAGCTTACCTGTGGCTTCCTACAATGAGCAGTTCTTC.